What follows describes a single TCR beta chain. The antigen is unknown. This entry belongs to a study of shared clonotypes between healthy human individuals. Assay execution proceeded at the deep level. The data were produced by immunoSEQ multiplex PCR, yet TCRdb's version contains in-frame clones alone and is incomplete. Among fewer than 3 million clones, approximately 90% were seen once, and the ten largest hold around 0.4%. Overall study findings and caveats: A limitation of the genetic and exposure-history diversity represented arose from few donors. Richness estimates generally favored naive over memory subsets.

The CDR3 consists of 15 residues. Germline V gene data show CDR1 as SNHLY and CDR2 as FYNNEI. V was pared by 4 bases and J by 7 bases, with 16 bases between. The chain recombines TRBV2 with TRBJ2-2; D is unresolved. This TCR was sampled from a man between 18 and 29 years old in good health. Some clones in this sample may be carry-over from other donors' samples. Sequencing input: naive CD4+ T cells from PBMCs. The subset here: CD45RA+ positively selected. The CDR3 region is CASSVGPLAFGELFF. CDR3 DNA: TGTGCCAGCAGTGTCGGGCCTCTTGCTTTCGGGGAGCTGTTTTTT.